One and the same sample provided the 3 T cell receptor beta chains below, sequenced in a study of T cells in women clearing cervical HPV infection (dated by TCRdb to 2016 to 2019). Library preparation was by the immunoSEQ multiplex PCR assay. As stored in TCRdb, this immuneACCESS dataset retains in-frame rearrangements with V and J assigned. A fraction of the clones does not appear; measured against another copy, unresolved V genes explain less than half of the discrepancy, and the remainder lacks a known reason. The table of this sample itemizes 48,000 or so clones. Of the sample, 1.5% to 2% is held by the ten largest clones. The sequenced material came from blood buffy coat. The receptor source for this set is a woman between 18 and 70 years old with a cervical HPV16 infection that either progressed to CIN3+ or cleared (not recorded which).

The part of the CDR3 DNA that was read is TGTGCCAGCTCCCCCGATACAGGATCCTACGAG. It is translated as CASSPDTGSYE. The whole CDR3 sequence is CASSPDTGSYEQYF. V and J are TRBV19 and TRBJ2-7; D may be TRBD1 (5 bases). The observed sequence ends 3 residues before the CDR3 terminus, with the missing tail filled in from the germline J gene. With 9 bases removed from V and 1 base from J, the gap between germline ends came to 16 bases. CDR1 LNHDA and CDR2 SQIVND come from the germline V gene (reference sequence). There are 14 residues in the CDR3.

The covered CDR3 bases are TGTGCCAGCACCATAACAGGGGGCACTGAA. This gives the protein CASTITGGTE. The CDR3, in full, reads CASTITGGTEAFF. The chain recombines TRBV5-4 with TRBJ1-1; TRBD1 matches at 8 bases. The CDR3 end falls 3 residues outside the read, so it is completed with the germline J gene. Trimming removed 6 bases from V and 4 bases from J; junction bases left unmatched: 5. Germline CDR1 SGHNT, CDR2 YYREEE (reference sequence). There are 13 residues in the CDR3. Full variable domain (missing parts from reference TRBV5-4 and TRBJ1-1): ETGVTQSPTHLIKTRGQQVTLRCSSQSGHNTVSWYQQALGQGPQFIFQYYREEENGRGNFPPRFSGLQFPNYSSELNVNALELDDSALYLCASTITGGTEAFFGQGTRLTVV.

The chain's CDR3 is CASSPPRGNQETQYF. Incomplete CDR3 DNA: TGTGCCAGCAGCCCTCCTCGGGGGAACCAAGAGACC. The genes are TRBV5-4 and TRBJ2-5, with TRBD2 as a possible D gene (6 bases). The read ends 3 residues shy of where the CDR3 ends; the end is completed using the germline J gene. The CDR3 extends over 15 amino acids. Trimming removed 4 bases at V and 0 bases at J, with 13 bases between. Per germline, CDR1 SGHNT and CDR2 YYREEE (reference sequence).